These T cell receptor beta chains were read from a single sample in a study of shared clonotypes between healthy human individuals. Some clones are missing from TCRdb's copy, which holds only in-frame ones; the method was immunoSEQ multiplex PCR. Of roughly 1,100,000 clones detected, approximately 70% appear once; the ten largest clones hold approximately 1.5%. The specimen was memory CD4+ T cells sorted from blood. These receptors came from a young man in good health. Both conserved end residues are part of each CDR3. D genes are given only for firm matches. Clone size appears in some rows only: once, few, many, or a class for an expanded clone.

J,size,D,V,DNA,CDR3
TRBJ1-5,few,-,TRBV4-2,TGTGCCAGCAGCCAAGACGGAGGAGGGCATCAGCCCCAGCATTTT,CASSQDGGGHQPQHF
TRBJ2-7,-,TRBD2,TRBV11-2,TGTGCCAGCAGCGCCTACTCGGGCGGGAGGTTGCGGTACGAGCAGTACTTC,CASSAYSGGRLRYEQYF
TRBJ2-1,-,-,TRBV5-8,TGTGCCAGCAGCTTGGGGCCGGCTCGGCTCGGCAATGAGCAGTTCTTC,CASSLGPARLGNEQFF
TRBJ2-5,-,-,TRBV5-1,TGCGCCAGCAGCTTGGGGGACTCGGGGGAGACCCAGTACTTC,CASSLGDSGETQYF
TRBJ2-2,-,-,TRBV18,TGTGCCAGCTCACCGCAGAACACCGGGGAGCTGTTTTTT,CASSPQNTGELFF
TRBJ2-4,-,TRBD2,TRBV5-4,TGTGCCAGCAGTTTGGGGGGGGAACGAACCAAAAACATTCAGTACTTC,CASSLGGERTKNIQYF
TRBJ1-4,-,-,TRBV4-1,TGCGCCAGCAGCCAAGGGTTAGTGGAAGCTAATGAAAAACTGTTTTTT,CASSQGLVEANEKLFF
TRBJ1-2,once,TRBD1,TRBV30,TGTGCCTGGAGTGCGATGACAGGGAACTATGGCTACACCTTC,CAWSAMTGNYGYTF
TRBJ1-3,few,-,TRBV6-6,TGTGCCAGCAAAACAGGATCCTCTGGAAACACCATATATTTT,CASKTGSSGNTIYF
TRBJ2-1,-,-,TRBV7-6,TGTGCCAGCAGCTTAGGGTACGGGGACAATGAGCAGTTCTTC,CASSLGYGDNEQFF
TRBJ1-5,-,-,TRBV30,TGTGCCTGGAGCGACCCCAGCCAGCCCCAGCATTTT,CAWSDPSQPQHF
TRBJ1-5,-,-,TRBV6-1,TGTGCCAGCAGTGACGGTGGCGGGTATCGCAATCAGCCCCAGCATTTT,CASSDGGGYRNQPQHF
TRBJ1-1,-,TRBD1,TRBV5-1,TGCGCCAGCAGCCTACGACAGGGGGTGGGCACTGAAGCTTTCTTT,CASSLRQGVGTEAFF
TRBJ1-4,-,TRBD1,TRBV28,TGTGCCAGCAGCCGAGGGGGCCGTGAAAAACTGTTTTTT,CASSRGGREKLFF
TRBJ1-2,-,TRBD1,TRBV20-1,TGCAGTGCTACCGATGGGGCAGGGGGAACCTTC,CSATDGAGGTF
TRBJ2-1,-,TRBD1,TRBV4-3,TGCGCCAGCAGCCAGACAGGGCCGCGTAGTGAGCAGTTCTTC,CASSQTGPRSEQFF
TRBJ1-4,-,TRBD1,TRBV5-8,TGTGCCAGCAGCGGACCGGGACAGGGGATTGAAAAACTGTTTTTT,CASSGPGQGIEKLFF
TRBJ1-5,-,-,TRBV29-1,TGCAGCGTTGTATATGGCAATCAGCCCCAGCATTTT,CSVVYGNQPQHF
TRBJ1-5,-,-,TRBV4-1,TGCGCCAGCAGCCAAGAGCGCCCGTATAGCAATCAGCCCCAGCATTTT,CASSQERPYSNQPQHF
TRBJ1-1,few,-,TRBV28,TGTGCCAGCAGTTTACTGGACACTGAAGCTTTCTTT,CASSLLDTEAFF
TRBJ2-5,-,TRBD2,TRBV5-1,TGCGCCAGCAGCCCGACTAGCGGGAGGACCCTCCGGGAGACCCAGTACTTC,CASSPTSGRTLRETQYF
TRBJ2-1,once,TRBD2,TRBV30,TGTGCCTGGAGTCCCGAGCGGGACCAATACAATGAGCAGTTCTTC,CAWSPERDQYNEQFF
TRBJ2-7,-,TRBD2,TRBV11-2,TGTGCCAGCAGCTCCGGACTAGCCACCGAGCAGTACTTC,CASSSGLATEQYF
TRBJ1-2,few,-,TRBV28,TGTGCCAGCGAAGAGGCGTCGCATGGCTACACCTTC,CASEEASHGYTF
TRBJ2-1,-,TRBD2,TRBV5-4,TGTGCCAGCAACCTCGGGGGGGCGTTTAATGAGCAGTTCTTC,CASNLGGAFNEQFF
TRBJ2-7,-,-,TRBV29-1,TGCAGCGTTGACGGACAGGGACTAGGCTACGAGCAGTACTTC,CSVDGQGLGYEQYF
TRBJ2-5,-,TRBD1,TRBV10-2,TGCGCCAGCAGTTTTCAGGGGGCAGGGGAGATCCAGTACTTC,CASSFQGAGEIQYF
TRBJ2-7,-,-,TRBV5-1,TGCGCCAGCAGCTTGTATCCGGGGACCTCCTACGAGCAGTACTTC,CASSLYPGTSYEQYF
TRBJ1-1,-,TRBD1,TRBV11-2,TGTGCCAGCAGCTCGGGAGAACAGGGGCCGGGCACTGAAGCTTTCTTT,CASSSGEQGPGTEAFF
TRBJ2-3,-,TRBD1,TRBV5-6,TGTGCCAGCAGCTCAGAAGACAGGGGCTCAGCCCGTACGCAGTATTTT,CASSSEDRGSARTQYF
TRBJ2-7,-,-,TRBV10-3,TGTGCCATCAGTGTACAGGGAAACCACGAGCAGTACTTC,CAISVQGNHEQYF
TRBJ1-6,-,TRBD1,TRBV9,TGTGCCAGCAGCTCCGGCGACAGGGGGCGTTCACCCCTCCACTTT,CASSSGDRGRSPLHF
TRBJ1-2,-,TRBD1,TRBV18,TGTGCCAGCTCACTCACCCCCGGACAGGGTAACTATGGCTACACCTTC,CASSLTPGQGNYGYTF
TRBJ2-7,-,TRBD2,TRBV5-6,TGTGCCAGCAGCTTGACTAGCGGACCCTACGAGCAGTACTTC,CASSLTSGPYEQYF
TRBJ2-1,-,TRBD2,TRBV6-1,TGTGCCGGAGGGACTAGCGGGGTCTACAATGAGCAGTTCTTC,CAGGTSGVYNEQFF
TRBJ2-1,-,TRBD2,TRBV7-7,TGTGCTAGCAGCCCAGTTTCAACTAGCGGCAATGAGCAGTTCTTC,CASSPVSTSGNEQFF
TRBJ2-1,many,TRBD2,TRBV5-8,TGTGCCAGCATCAGAGCGGGGGGTTTCTACAATGAGCAGTTCTTC,CASIRAGGFYNEQFF